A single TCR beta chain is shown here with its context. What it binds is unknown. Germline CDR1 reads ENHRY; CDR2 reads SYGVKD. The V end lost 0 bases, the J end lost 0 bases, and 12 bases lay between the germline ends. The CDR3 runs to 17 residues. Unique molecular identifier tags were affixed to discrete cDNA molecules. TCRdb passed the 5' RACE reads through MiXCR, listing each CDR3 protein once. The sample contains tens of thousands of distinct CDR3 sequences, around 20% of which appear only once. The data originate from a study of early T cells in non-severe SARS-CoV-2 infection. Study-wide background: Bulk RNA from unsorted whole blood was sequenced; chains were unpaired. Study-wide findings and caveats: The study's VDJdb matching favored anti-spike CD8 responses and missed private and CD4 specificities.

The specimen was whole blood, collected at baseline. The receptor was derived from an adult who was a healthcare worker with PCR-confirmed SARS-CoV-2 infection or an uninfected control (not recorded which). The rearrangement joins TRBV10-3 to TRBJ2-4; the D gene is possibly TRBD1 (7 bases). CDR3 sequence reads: CAISESEEGAAKNIQYF. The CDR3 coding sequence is TGTGCCATCAGTGAGTCCGAGGAGGGGGCAGCCAAAAACATTCAGTACTTC.